What follows describes a single T cell receptor (beta chain). The CDR3 covers 13 residues. CDR1 is MNHEY, CDR2 SVGAGI, per germline. The junction had 6 bases not matched to a gene; V was cut back by 6 bases and J by 6 bases. The sample belongs to a study of blood T cell repertoires in COVID-19. About the study: T cells, B-cell-depleted T cells, or PBMCs provided the cDNA or gDNA that served as material.

TCRdb's table, derived via immunoSEQ multiplex PCR, lists solely in-frame clones and lacks some. The sample consists of roughly 250,000 clones, around 80% of them appearing once. The sequence was collected from a woman between 40 and 50 years old with active or convalescent COVID-19. The chain combines TRBV6-5 with TRBJ2-3; 7 nucleotides agree with TRBD1. Source material: peripheral blood. This CDR3 is CASRHRGGDTQYF. The CDR3 region has the DNA TGTGCCAGCAGGCACAGGGGTGGGGATACGCAGTATTTT.